The sequence of this T cell receptor beta chain was determined in a study of OX40 agonist ivuxolimab in advanced cancers. Study overall: Patients were roughly 83% male with ages roughly 20 to 85, mean approximately 55.

Assay used: immunoSEQ multiplex PCR; TCRdb lists only in-frame clones, some missing. The table records some 83,000 clones, roughly nine tenths of them present only once. The CDR3 length is 16 residues. Germline CDR1 is LGHNA and CDR2 is YSLEER. Trimming at V came to 3 bases and at J to 8 bases, leaving 10 bases not matched to a gene. The rearrangement links TRBV4-3 to TRBJ2-1, with TRBD2 identical over 10 bases. Sequenced material: CD4+ or CD8+ T cells sorted from blood, taken in a trial of the OX40 agonist ivuxolimab. The TCR comes from an adult with an advanced solid tumor such as melanoma, head and neck, liver or kidney cancer. CDR3 loop: CASSHLLAGELDEQFF. CDR3 DNA: TGCGCCAGCAGCCACCTTCTAGCGGGAGAACTTGATGAGCAGTTCTTC.